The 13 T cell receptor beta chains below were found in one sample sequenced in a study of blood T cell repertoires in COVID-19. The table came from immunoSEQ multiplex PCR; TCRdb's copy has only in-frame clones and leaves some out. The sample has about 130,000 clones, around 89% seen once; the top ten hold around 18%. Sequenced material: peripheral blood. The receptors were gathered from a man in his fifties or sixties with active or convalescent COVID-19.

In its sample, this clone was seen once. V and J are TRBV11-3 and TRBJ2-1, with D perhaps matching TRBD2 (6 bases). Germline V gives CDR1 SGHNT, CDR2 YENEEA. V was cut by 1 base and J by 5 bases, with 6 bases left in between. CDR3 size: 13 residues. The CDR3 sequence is CASSLGGDNEQFF. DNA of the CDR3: TGTGCCAGCAGCTTAGGCGGGGACAATGAGCAGTTCTTC.

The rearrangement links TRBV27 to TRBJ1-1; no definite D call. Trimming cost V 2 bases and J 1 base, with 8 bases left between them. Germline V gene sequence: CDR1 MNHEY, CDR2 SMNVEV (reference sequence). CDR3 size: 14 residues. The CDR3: CASSLAGSNTEAFF. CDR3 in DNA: TGTGCCAGCAGTTTAGCAGGCTCGAACACTGAAGCTTTCTTT.

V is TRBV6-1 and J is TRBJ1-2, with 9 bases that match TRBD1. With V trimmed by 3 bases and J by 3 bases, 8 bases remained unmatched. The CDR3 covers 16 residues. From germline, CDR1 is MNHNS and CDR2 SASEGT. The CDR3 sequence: CASSEGGQGFYYGYTF. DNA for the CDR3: TGTGCCAGCAGTGAGGGGGGACAGGGTTTTTACTATGGCTACACCTTC.

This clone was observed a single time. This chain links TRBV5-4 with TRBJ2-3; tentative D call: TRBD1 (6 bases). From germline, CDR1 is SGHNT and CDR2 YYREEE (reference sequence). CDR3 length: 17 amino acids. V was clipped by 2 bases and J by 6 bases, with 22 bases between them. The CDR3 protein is CASSFLYRVRHSDTQYF. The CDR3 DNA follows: TGTGCCAGCAGCTTCCTTTACAGGGTTCGACACTCGGATACGCAGTATTTT.

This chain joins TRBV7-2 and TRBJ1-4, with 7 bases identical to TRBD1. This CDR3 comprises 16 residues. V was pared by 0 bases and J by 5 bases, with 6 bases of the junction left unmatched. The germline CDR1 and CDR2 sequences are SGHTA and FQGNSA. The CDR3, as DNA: TGTGCCAGCAGCTTAGCGGCACCGGGACAGAATGAAAAACTGTTTTTT. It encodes CASSLAAPGQNEKLFF.

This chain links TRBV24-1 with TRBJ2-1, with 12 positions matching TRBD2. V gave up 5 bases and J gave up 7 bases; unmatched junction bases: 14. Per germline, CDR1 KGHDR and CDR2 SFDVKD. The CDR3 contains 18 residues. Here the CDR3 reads CATSGLAGGPSLGNEQFF. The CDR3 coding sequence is TGTGCCACCAGTGGGCTAGCGGGAGGGCCATCCTTAGGGAATGAGCAGTTCTTC.

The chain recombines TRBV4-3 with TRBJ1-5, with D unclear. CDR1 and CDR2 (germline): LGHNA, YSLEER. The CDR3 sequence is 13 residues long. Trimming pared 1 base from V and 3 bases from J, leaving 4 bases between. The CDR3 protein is CASSQAVNQPQHF. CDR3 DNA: TGCGCCAGCAGCCAAGCCGTCAATCAGCCCCAGCATTTT.

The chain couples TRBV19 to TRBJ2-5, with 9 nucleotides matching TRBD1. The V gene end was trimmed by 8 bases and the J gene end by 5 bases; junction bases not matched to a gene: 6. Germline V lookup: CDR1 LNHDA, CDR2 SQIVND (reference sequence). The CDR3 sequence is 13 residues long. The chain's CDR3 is CASWDRVMETQYF. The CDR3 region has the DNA TGTGCCAGTTGGGACAGGGTCATGGAGACCCAGTACTTC.

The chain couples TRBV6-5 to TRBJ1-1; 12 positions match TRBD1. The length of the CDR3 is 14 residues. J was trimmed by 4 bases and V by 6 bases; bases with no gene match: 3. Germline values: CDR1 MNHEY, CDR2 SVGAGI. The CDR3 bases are TGTGCCAGCAGCATGGGACAGGGGGCCACTGAAGCTTTCTTT. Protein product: CASSMGQGATEAFF.

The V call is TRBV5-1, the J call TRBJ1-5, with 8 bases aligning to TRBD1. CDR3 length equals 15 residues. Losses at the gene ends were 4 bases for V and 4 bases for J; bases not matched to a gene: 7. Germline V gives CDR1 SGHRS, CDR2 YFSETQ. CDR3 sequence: CASSVAGTGNQPQHF. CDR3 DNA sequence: TGCGCCAGCAGCGTAGCAGGGACAGGTAATCAGCCCCAGCATTTT.

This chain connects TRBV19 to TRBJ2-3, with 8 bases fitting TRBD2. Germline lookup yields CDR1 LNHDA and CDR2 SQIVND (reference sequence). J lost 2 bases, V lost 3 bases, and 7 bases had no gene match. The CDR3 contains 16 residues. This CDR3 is CASSIRTSGSTDTQYF. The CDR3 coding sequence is TGTGCCAGTAGTATCCGCACTAGCGGTTCCACAGATACGCAGTATTTT.

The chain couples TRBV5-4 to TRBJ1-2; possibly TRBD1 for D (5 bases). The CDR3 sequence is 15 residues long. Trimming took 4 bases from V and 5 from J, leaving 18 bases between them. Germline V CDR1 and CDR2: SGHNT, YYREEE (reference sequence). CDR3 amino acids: CASSQTGGGIYGYTF. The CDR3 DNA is TGTGCCAGCAGCCAAACCGGGGGGGGTATTTATGGCTACACCTTC.

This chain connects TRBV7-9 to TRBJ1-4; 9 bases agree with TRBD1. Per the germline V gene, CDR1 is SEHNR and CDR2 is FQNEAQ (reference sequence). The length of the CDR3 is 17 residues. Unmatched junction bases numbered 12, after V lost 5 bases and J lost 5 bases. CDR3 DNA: TGTGCCAGCAGCATCACGGGACAGGGCTTCAAAAATGAAAAACTGTTTTTT. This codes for CASSITGQGFKNEKLFF.